Reported below is one TCR beta chain. How the authors handled the data: Reference gene primers were amplified, and this amplification served to estimate nucleated cell counts. The repertoire was sequenced with immunoSEQ multiplex PCR; TCRdb's copy has only in-frame clones and lacks some. V, J and clone size reflect that table, while D and trimming were determined from the DNA. The table includes over 200,000 clones, roughly 86% detected once. This sample stems from a study of blood T cell repertoires in COVID-19. Across the study: Acute and convalescent COVID-19 samples came from the United States, Italy and Spain. Sample material is recorded as cDNA or gDNA derived from T cells, B-cell-depleted T cells, or PBMCs.

The sequence was collected from a woman aged 55-69 years with acute or convalescent COVID-19. The specimen sequenced was peripheral blood.

The DNA of the CDR3 is TGTGCCAGCGGGCCCTACGAGCAGTACTTC. Translating gives CASGPYEQYF. The chain recombines TRBV28 with TRBJ2-7; unclear D gene. Germline CDR1 and CDR2: MDHEN and SYDVKM. This CDR3 is built from 10 residues. V was trimmed by 8 bases and J by 2 bases, leaving 4 bases between them.